Listed here are 13 T cell receptor beta chains from one sample, sequenced in a study of T cell changes during pregnancy in multiple sclerosis. Assay: immunoSEQ multiplex PCR; the TCRdb copy retains only in-frame clones and omits some. The sample holds 60,000 or so clones; 70% to 90% are singletons and the top ten take approximately 0.91%. This specimen was peripheral blood, taken in the first trimester of pregnancy. These receptors came from a female donor in good health, enrolled as a control in a pregnancy study.

Comment on this clone: Additional DNA sequences in this sample encode the identical CDR3. The V and J genes are TRBV18 and TRBJ1-1; no clear D gene. The CDR3 extends over 13 amino acids. The germline V gene has CDR1 KGHSH and CDR2 LQKENI. Trimming took 6 bases from V and 0 from J, leaving 8 bases between them. The CDR3 reads CASSADLNTEAFF. CDR3 DNA: TGTGCCAGCTCGGCAGATTTGAACACTGAAGCTTTCTTT.

The chain carries TRBV7-9 and TRBJ2-2, with D possibly matching TRBD1 (6 bases). The CDR3 spans 15 residues. CDR1 is SEHNR, CDR2 FQNEAQ, per germline (reference sequence). V dropped 11 bases and J dropped 0 bases, with 16 bases sitting between them. The CDR3 nucleotides are TGTGCCCTACCTGCCGGGACACCGAACACCGGGGAGCTGTTTTTT. Encoded protein: CALPAGTPNTGELFF.

This clone was found a few times. The rearrangement links TRBV19 to TRBJ1-5, with a tentative D call TRBD1 (5 bases). The length of the CDR3 is 14 residues. Trimming shortened V by 3 bases and J by 5 bases, and 11 bases separated the two germline ends. Germline-derived CDR1 and CDR2 are LNHDA and SQIVND (reference sequence). The CDR3 coding sequence is TGTGCCAGTAGTATCCGGGACTTCGATCAGCCCCAGCATTTT. Protein product: CASSIRDFDQPQHF.

In its sample, this clone was seen once. The chain has TRBV30 and TRBJ2-6; 10 bases are shared with TRBD1. Trimming took 0 bases from V and 0 from J; bases not matched to a gene: 5. CDR1 is GTSNPN and CDR2 is SVGIG in the germline V gene (reference sequence). The length of the CDR3 is 18 residues. CDR3 in DNA: TGTGCCTGGAGTGTAGACGGGACAGGGGTCTCTGGGGCCAACGTCCTGACTTTC. Translating it yields CAWSVDGTGVSGANVLTF.

The V gene is TRBV5-4, the J gene TRBJ1-4; D gene unclear. The germline CDR1 and CDR2 sequences are SGHNT and YYREEE (reference sequence). V dropped 5 bases and J dropped 0 bases, with 14 bases sitting between them. The CDR3 covers 16 residues. CDR3 in amino acids: CASSSKIGSTNEKLFF. CDR3 coding DNA: TGTGCCAGCAGTTCCAAGATCGGTTCAACTAATGAAAAACTGTTTTTT.

The chain joins TRBV29-1 to TRBJ1-1, with D perhaps TRBD1 (5 bases). The CDR3 spans 14 residues. Germline V gives CDR1 SQVTM, CDR2 ANQGSEA. V was cut by 4 bases and J by 5 bases, with 17 bases left in between. For the CDR3, the DNA is TGCAGCGTTGGGGTCGCCAGCCAGGGAACTGAAGCTTTCTTT. Translation: CSVGVASQGTEAFF. The entire variable domain, with the rest obtained from reference TRBV29-1 and TRBJ1-1, is as follows: SAVISQKPSRDICQRGTSLTIQCQVDSQVTMMFWYRQQPGQSLTLIATANQGSEATYESGFVIDKFPISRPNLTFSTLTVSNMSPEDSSIYLCSVGVASQGTEAFFGQGTRLTVV.

This clone was seen just once. This chain joins TRBV7-2 and TRBJ2-5; D unresolved. This CDR3 region has 13 residues. V gave up 1 base and J gave up 2 bases, with 5 bases separating them. CDR1 is SGHTA, CDR2 FQGNSA, per germline. DNA of the CDR3: TGTGCCAGCAGCTTAGTGTCACAAGAGACCCAGTACTTC. Translating gives CASSLVSQETQYF.

This clone was seen only once. This chain joins TRBV25-1 and TRBJ2-7, with 8 bases identical to TRBD2. This CDR3 is built from 14 residues. Looked up from germline, CDR1 is MGHDK and CDR2 is SYGVNS. V lost 6 bases to trimming and J lost 4 bases; unmatched junction nucleotides: 8. In DNA form, the CDR3 reads TGTGCCAGCAGGGGGCGGGGGGCTGATTACGAGCAGTACTTC. It codes for CASRGRGADYEQYF.

The chain employs TRBV18 and TRBJ1-6, with D perhaps TRBD1 (5 bases). This CDR3 region has 15 residues. Looked up from germline, CDR1 is KGHSH and CDR2 is LQKENI. The ends were cut back, 0 bases at V and 4 bases at J, with 7 bases in the middle. The CDR3 here is CASSPPGDYNSPLHF. The CDR3 region has the DNA TGTGCCAGCTCACCACCAGGGGATTATAATTCACCCCTCCACTTT.

The genes are TRBV7-9 and TRBJ1-5, with 7 bases fitting TRBD1. Germline V gene lookup returns CDR1 SEHNR and CDR2 FQNEAQ (reference sequence). The J segment lost 8 bases and the V segment lost 5 bases, leaving 3 bases of the junction unmatched. The CDR3 is made up of 12 amino acids. The CDR3 reads CASSPQGEPQHF. The CDR3 DNA is TGTGCCAGCAGCCCGCAGGGGGAGCCCCAGCATTTT.

V is TRBV19 and J is TRBJ1-2, with no clear D. Per germline, CDR1 LNHDA and CDR2 SQIVND (reference sequence). CDR3 length: 13 amino acids. Trimming took off 3 bases at V and 7 bases at J, with 12 bases between the two ends. CDR3 in amino acids: CASSIAEGSGYTF. CDR3 DNA sequence: TGTGCCAGTAGTATCGCGGAGGGCTCTGGCTACACCTTC.

The chain recombines TRBV30 with TRBJ2-2, with TRBD2 as a possible D gene (6 bases). The V and J ends lost 3 bases and 4 bases respectively, with 15 bases between them. The CDR3 is 15 residues long. The germline V gene encodes CDR1 GTSNPN and CDR2 SVGIG (reference sequence). CDR3 DNA: TGTGCCTGGAGACGGGACTTCCCCCTCACCGGGGAGCTGTTTTTT. Residues: CAWRRDFPLTGELFF.

This clone has more than one count but fewer than ten. This chain joins TRBV2 and TRBJ1-1; 8 bases map to TRBD1. CDR1 and CDR2 from the germline V gene are SNHLY and FYNNEI. The trim removed 8 bases at V and 5 bases at J, leaving 10 bases unmatched. The CDR3 has 14 residues. In nucleotides, the CDR3 is TGTGCCAGCGGTTGGGGACAGGAGGGAACTGAAGCTTTCTTT. Translating it yields CASGWGQEGTEAFF.